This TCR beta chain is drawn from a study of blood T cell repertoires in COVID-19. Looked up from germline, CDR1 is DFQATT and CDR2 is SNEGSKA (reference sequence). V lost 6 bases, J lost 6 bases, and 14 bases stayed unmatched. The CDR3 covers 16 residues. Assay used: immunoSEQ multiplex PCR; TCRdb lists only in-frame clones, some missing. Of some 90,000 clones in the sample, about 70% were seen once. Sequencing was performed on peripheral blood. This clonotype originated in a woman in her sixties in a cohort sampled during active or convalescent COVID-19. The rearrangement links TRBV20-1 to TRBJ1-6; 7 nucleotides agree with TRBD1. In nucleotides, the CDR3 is TGCAGTGCAAGTATAGGACAGGCCGCACGTAATTCACCCCTCCACTTT. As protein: CSASIGQAARNSPLHF.